This TCR beta chain was observed in a study of early T cells in non-severe SARS-CoV-2 infection. Individual cDNA molecules were tagged with unique molecular identifiers, the study reported. Using its own MiXCR run on the 5' RACE reads, TCRdb lists one record per CDR3 protein. The top ten hold 10% of the sample, which has roughly 50,000 distinct CDR3 sequences, roughly 8% seen once. CDR1 is SGHRS, CDR2 YFSETQ, per germline. V lost 5 bases, J lost 2 bases, and 9 bases stayed unmatched. The CDR3 is 16 residues long. V usage is TRBV5-1 and J usage is TRBJ1-5, with TRBD1 matching 8 bases. The source material was whole blood, sampled at baseline. This receptor was taken from an adult who was a healthcare worker with PCR-confirmed SARS-CoV-2 infection or an uninfected control (not recorded which). The DNA of the CDR3 is TGCGCCAGCAGGTCTCGACAGGGGTTGGGCAATCAGCCCCAGCATTTT. Its protein is CASRSRQGLGNQPQHF.